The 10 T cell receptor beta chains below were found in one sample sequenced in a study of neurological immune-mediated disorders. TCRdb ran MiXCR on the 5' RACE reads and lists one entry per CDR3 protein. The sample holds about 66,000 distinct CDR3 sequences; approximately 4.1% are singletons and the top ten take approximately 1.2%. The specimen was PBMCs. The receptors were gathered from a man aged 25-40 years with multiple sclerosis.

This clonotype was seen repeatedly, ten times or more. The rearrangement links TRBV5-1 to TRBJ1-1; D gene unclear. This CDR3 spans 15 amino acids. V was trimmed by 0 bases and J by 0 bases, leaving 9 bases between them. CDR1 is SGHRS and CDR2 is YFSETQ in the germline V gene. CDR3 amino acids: CASSLENTMNTEAFF. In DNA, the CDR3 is TGCGCCAGCAGCTTGGAAAACACAATGAACACTGAAGCTTTCTTT.

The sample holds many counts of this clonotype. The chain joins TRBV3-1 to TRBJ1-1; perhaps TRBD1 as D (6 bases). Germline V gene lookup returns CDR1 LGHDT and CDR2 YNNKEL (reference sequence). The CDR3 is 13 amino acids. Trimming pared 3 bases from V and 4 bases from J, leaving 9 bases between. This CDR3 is CASSQGAGTEAFF. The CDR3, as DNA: TGTGCCAGCAGCCAGGGGGCGGGCACTGAAGCTTTCTTT.

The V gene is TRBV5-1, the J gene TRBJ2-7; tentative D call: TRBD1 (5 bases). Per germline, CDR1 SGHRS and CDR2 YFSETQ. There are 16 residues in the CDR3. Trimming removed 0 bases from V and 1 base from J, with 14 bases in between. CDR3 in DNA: TGCGCCAGCAGCTTGGCCAAGGGGATAGGGTCCTACGAGCAGTACTTC. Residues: CASSLAKGIGSYEQYF.

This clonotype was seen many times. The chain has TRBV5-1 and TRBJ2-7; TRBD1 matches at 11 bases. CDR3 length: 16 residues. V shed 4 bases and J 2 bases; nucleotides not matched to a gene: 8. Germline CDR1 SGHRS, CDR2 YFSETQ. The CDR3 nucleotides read TGCGCCAGCAGCGAAACACCGGGACAGGGGGCCTACGAGCAGTACTTC. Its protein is CASSETPGQGAYEQYF.

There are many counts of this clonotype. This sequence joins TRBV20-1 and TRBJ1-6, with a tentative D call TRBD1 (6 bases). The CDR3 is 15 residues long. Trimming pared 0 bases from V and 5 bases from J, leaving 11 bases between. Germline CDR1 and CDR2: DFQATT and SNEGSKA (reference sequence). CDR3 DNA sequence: TGCAGTGCTAGAGAGGGCAGGGGAAATAATTCACCCCTCCACTTT. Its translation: CSAREGRGNNSPLHF.

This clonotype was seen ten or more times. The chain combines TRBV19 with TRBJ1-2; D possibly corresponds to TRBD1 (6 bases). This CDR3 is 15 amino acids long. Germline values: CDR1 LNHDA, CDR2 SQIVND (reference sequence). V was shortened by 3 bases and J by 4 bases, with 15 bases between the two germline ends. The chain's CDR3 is CASSIILQGPYGYTF. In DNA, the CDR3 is TGTGCCAGTAGTATCATTTTACAGGGACCCTATGGCTACACCTTC.

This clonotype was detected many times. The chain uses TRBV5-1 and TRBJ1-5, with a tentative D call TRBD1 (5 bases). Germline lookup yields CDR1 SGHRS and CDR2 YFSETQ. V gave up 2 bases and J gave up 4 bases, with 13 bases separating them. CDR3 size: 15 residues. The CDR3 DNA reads TGCGCCAGCAGCTTCGGACCGGGGGAGAATCAGCCCCAGCATTTT. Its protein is CASSFGPGENQPQHF.

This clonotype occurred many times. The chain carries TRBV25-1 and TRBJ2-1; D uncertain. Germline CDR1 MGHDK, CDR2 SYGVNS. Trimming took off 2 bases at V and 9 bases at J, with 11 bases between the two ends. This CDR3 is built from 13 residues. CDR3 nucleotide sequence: TGTGCCAGCAGTGAAGAAAGCCCCACTGAGCAGTTCTTC. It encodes CASSEESPTEQFF. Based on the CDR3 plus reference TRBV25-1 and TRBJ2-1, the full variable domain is EADIYQTPRYLVIGTGKKITLECSQTMGHDKMYWYQQDPGMELHLIHYSYGVNSTEKGDLSSESTVSRIRTEHFPLTLESARPSHTSQYLCASSEESPTEQFFGPGTRLTVL.

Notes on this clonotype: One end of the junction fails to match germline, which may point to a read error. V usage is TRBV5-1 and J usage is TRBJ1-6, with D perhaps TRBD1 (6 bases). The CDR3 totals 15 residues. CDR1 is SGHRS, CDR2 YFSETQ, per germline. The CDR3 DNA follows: TGCGCCAGCAGCTTGGATGCAGGGGAAAATTCACCCCTCAACTTT. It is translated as CASSLDAGENSPLNF.

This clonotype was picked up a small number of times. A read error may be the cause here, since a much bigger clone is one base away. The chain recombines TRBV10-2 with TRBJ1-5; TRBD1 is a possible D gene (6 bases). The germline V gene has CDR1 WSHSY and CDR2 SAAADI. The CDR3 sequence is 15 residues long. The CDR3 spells CAGSVSERGFQPQHF. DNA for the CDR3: TGCGCCGGCAGTGTTTCAGAAAGGGGGTTCCAGCCCCAGCATTTT.